Shown below are 11 T cell receptor beta chains from a single sample sequenced in a study of blood T cells in healthy people across ages. Primed by a sample-barcoded 5' primer and a J-beta primer mix, a second PCR proceeded for 7 to 11 cycles. TCRdb passed the 5' RACE reads through MiXCR, listing each CDR3 protein once. The profile shows some 670,000 distinct CDR3 sequences, 52% of them singletons. Sequenced: blood. The receptors were gathered from a woman of 80 years or more in good health.

Regarding this clonotype: A much larger clone differs by one base, so this may be a read error. The V gene is TRBV27, the J gene TRBJ2-1; D not certain. Trimming took off 5 bases at V and 7 bases at J, with 12 bases between the two ends. CDR3 length equals 13 residues. Germline CDR1 and CDR2: MNHEY and SMNVEV (reference sequence). The chain's CDR3 is CASSVGGKNEQFF. DNA of the CDR3: TGTGCCAGCAGTGTAGGCGGAAAGAATGAGCAGTTCTTC.

In regard to this clonotype: It may be a read error: a sequence one base away is much more abundant. The V gene is TRBV20-1, the J gene TRBJ1-2; 10 positions match TRBD1. The CDR3 consists of 15 residues. The V gene end was trimmed by 8 bases and the J gene end by 7 bases; junction bases not matched to a gene: 16. Germline V CDR1 and CDR2: DFQATT, SNEGSKA (reference sequence). Written as DNA, the CDR3 is TGCAGTACAGAGGACCTGGGACAGGGGATCTCTGGCTACACCTTC. It is translated as CSTEDLGQGISGYTF.

This clonotype was detected many times. The chain combines TRBV7-9 with TRBJ2-1; D is ambiguous. Trimming took 0 bases from V and 5 from J, leaving 8 bases between them. Per germline, CDR1 SEHNR and CDR2 FQNEAQ (reference sequence). The CDR3 contains 14 residues. The CDR3 bases are TGTGCCAGCAGCTTAGCGCGTCCGCACAATGAGCAGTTCTTC. Translated, it gives CASSLARPHNEQFF.

This clonotype was detected a few times. The CDR3 DNA follows: TGTGCCAGCAGCGTAGACCTATACAATGAGCAGTTCTTC. As protein: CASSVDLYNEQFF. The chain combines TRBV7-9 with TRBJ2-1; D gene unclear. This CDR3 spans 13 amino acids. V was pared by 5 bases and J by 4 bases, with 9 bases between. Per the germline V gene, CDR1 is SEHNR and CDR2 is FQNEAQ (reference sequence).

This chain joins TRBV20-1 and TRBJ2-6, with a possible D match to TRBD1 (7 bases). The CDR3 loop spans 16 amino acids. The V end lost 6 bases, the J end lost 2 bases, and 17 bases lay between the germline ends. Germline CDR1 reads DFQATT; CDR2 reads SNEGSKA (reference sequence). CDR3 in amino acids: CSAHRQGGAGANVLTF. In DNA form, the CDR3 reads TGCAGTGCCCACAGACAGGGAGGTGCTGGGGCCAACGTCCTGACTTTC.

This clonotype was counted at least ten times. This chain connects TRBV27 to TRBJ2-3; 11 bases agree with TRBD1. CDR3 length: 16 amino acids. Germline V lookup: CDR1 MNHEY, CDR2 SMNVEV (reference sequence). V lost 2 bases to trimming and J lost 3 bases; unmatched junction nucleotides: 4. Here the CDR3 DNA reads TGTGCCAGCAGTTTAAGGACAGGGGGCGAGACAGATACGCAGTATTTT. Its translation is CASSLRTGGETDTQYF.

Regarding this clonotype: This could be a read error, since a much larger clone is one nucleotide away. The CDR3 is CSARNRAENIQYF. The CDR3 DNA is TGCAGTGCTAGAAACAGAGCCGAAAACATTCAGTACTTC. The rearrangement uses TRBV20-1 and TRBJ2-4; D is undetermined. Germline V gene data show CDR1 as DFQATT and CDR2 as SNEGSKA (reference sequence). The CDR3 extends over 13 amino acids.

This clonotype was seen repeatedly, ten times or more. The genes are TRBV28 and TRBJ1-2, with D possibly being TRBD1 (5 bases). V dropped 2 bases and J dropped 7 bases, with 14 bases sitting between them. Germline loops: CDR1 MDHEN, CDR2 SYDVKM. The CDR3 contains 14 residues. The CDR3 DNA is TGTGCCAGCAGTTTAGGGTATGAGGGGTCTGGCTACACCTTC. Its protein is CASSLGYEGSGYTF.

This chain uses TRBV7-6 with TRBJ2-7; the D gene is possibly TRBD1 (5 bases). Trimming pared 5 bases from V and 5 bases from J, leaving 25 bases between. CDR3 length equals 17 residues. Germline CDR1 reads SGHVS; CDR2 reads FNYEAQ. Here the CDR3 DNA reads TGTGCCAGCAGCCTCGATGCCCCGGGCAGGGATAAGGACGAGCAGTACTTC. This gives the protein CASSLDAPGRDKDEQYF.

Ten or more counts support this clonotype. The chain's CDR3 is CASSVRDYNSPLHF. CDR3 nucleotide sequence: TGTGCCAGCAGTGTCCGGGATTATAATTCACCCCTCCACTTT. The chain employs TRBV27 and TRBJ1-6; D gene uncertain. Germline CDR1 is MNHEY and CDR2 is SMNVEV (reference sequence). This CDR3 region has 14 residues. The germline V and J ends were trimmed by 5 bases and 4 bases, with 9 bases remaining between them.

This chain links TRBV29-1 with TRBJ2-2; TRBD1 aligns across 7 bases. Per germline, CDR1 SQVTM and CDR2 ANQGSEA. Trimming took 3 bases from V and 2 from J; bases not matched to a gene: 9. The CDR3 loop spans 16 amino acids. The CDR3 reads CSVDPPGTENTGELFF. The CDR3, as DNA: TGCAGCGTTGATCCCCCCGGGACAGAAAACACCGGGGAGCTGTTTTTT.